The 22 T cell receptor beta chains in this list originate from one sample, sequenced in a study of a mutant IDH1 vaccine in newly diagnosed glioma. Here immunoSEQ multiplex PCR was the method, and the copy in TCRdb shows in-frame clones only, minus some. Of approximately 51,000 clones in the sample, just under 80% were seen once. Time point reported: week 5, during vaccination. Doses of 300 ug of mutant IDH1 20-mer peptide were given with topical imiquimod. For these TCRs, the target antigens are not known. The sample in question was PBMCs, obtained from a glioma patient whose treatment included an IDH1 peptide vaccine. The receptors were sampled from a woman aged 40 to 50 with glioma.

The rearrangement links TRBV5-6 to TRBJ1-5; D is perhaps TRBD1 (5 bases). Between the trimmed V and J ends, which lost 4 bases and 3 bases, there was a span of 11 bases. This CDR3 has 14 amino acids. Germline V gene lookup returns CDR1 SGHDT and CDR2 YYEEEE. CDR3 protein: CASSQQEFNQPQHF. The CDR3 nucleotides read TGTGCCAGCAGCCAACAGGAGTTCAATCAGCCCCAGCATTTT.

This clone was counted once. This chain connects TRBV15 to TRBJ2-1; TRBD2 aligns across 7 bases. Germline values: CDR1 LNHNV, CDR2 YYDKDF (reference sequence). CDR3 size: 17 residues. J gave up 0 bases and V 0 bases, and 5 bases lay outside the gene matches. In nucleotides, the CDR3 is TGTGCCACCAGCAGAGAGGCGGGGGTCGTCTCCTACAATGAGCAGTTCTTC. Translating it yields CATSREAGVVSYNEQFF.

The CDR3 region is CASSPGYNEQFF. CDR3 coding DNA: TGTGCCAGCAGCCCAGGGTACAATGAGCAGTTCTTC. The rearrangement uses TRBV7-8 and TRBJ2-1, with a tentative D call TRBD1 (5 bases). Trimming left V 5 bases short and J 4 bases short, with 6 bases between. Germline CDR1 reads SGHVS; CDR2 reads FQNEAQ. The CDR3 sequence is 12 residues long.

The J gene is TRBJ2-2, the V gene TRBV7-9, with 8 bases lining up with TRBD2. Germline trimming cut 5 bases from V and 5 bases from J; bases unmatched to any gene: 4. Germline CDR1 reads SEHNR; CDR2 reads FQNEAQ (reference sequence). The CDR3 is 14 amino acids. The CDR3 protein is CASSPGRGTGELFF. The CDR3 region has the DNA TGTGCCAGCAGCCCCGGGAGGGGGACCGGGGAGCTGTTTTTT.

The chain has TRBV5-6 and TRBJ1-2; 7 bases align to TRBD1. Trimming removed 3 bases from V and 4 bases from J; junction bases left unmatched: 12. This CDR3 region has 16 residues. CDR1 and CDR2 from the germline V gene are SGHDT and YYEEEE. The CDR3: CASSSRQTGLVYGYTF. DNA of the CDR3: TGTGCCAGCAGCTCGCGACAGACAGGGCTGGTCTATGGCTACACCTTC. The full variable domain, its missing parts supplied by reference TRBV5-6 and TRBJ1-2, is DAGVTQSPTHLIKTRGQQVTLRCSPKSGHDTVSWYQQALGQGPQFIFQYYEEEERQRGNFPDRFSGHQFPNYSSELNVNALLLGDSALYLCASSSRQTGLVYGYTFGSGTRLTVV.

The chain recombines TRBV5-6 with TRBJ1-4; D might be TRBD1 (5 bases). V lost 4 bases, J lost 8 bases, and 21 bases lay in between. Germline CDR1 and CDR2: SGHDT and YYEEEE. This CDR3 is built from 16 residues. The CDR3 is CASSTLGGAGGEKLFF. CDR3 DNA sequence: TGTGCCAGCAGCACCCTGGGTGGGGCAGGAGGAGAAAAACTGTTTTTT.

The chain links TRBV7-8 to TRBJ1-3; D is unresolved. Germline V gives CDR1 SGHVS, CDR2 FQNEAQ. The V and J ends lost 2 bases and 3 bases respectively, with 5 bases between them. There are 13 residues in the CDR3. CDR3 in amino acids: CASSLNRGNTIYF. DNA of the CDR3: TGTGCCAGCAGCTTAAATCGTGGAAACACCATATATTTT.

This chain connects TRBV5-1 to TRBJ2-6; D not resolved. The CDR3 consists of 16 residues. The germline V and J ends were trimmed by 1 base and 0 bases, with 8 bases remaining between them. Germline V CDR1 and CDR2: SGHRS, YFSETQ. The CDR3 region is CASSLHGSSGANVLTF. CDR3 nucleotides: TGCGCCAGCAGCTTGCACGGTTCCTCTGGGGCCAACGTCCTGACTTTC.

V is TRBV19 and J is TRBJ1-3, with D maybe TRBD1 (5 bases). The CDR3 runs to 17 residues. V lost 4 bases, J lost 0 bases, and 16 bases lay in between. Germline assignment: CDR1 LNHDA and CDR2 SQIVND (reference sequence). The CDR3 here is CASSNTRQGGSGNTIYF. Here the CDR3 DNA reads TGTGCCAGTAGTAACACCAGGCAGGGAGGCTCTGGAAACACCATATATTTT.

The count of this clone is one. J is TRBJ1-2 and V is TRBV28; D is ambiguous. The CDR3 spans 12 residues. Trimming cost V 6 bases and J 2 bases, with 7 bases left between them. Looked up from germline, CDR1 is MDHEN and CDR2 is SYDVKM. CDR3 coding DNA: TGTGCCAGCAGCGAACGCAACTATGGCTACACCTTC. It yields the protein CASSERNYGYTF.

The J gene is TRBJ2-5, the V gene TRBV6-1; D not certain. The CDR3 totals 13 residues. The V end was cut by 10 bases, the J end by 5 bases, with 17 bases between. CDR1 MNHNS and CDR2 SASEGT come from the germline V gene. The CDR3 DNA reads TGTGCCAACTCTGCACTAAGTTTTGAGACCCAGTACTTC. Amino acid sequence: CANSALSFETQYF.

The chain links TRBV4-1 to TRBJ2-7; 13 positions agree with TRBD2. This CDR3 contains 16 residues. V was clipped by 0 bases and J by 9 bases; unmatched bases: 8. Germline CDR1 and CDR2: MGHRA and YSYEKL. CDR3 coding DNA: TGCGCCAGCAGCCAAGAATGGGGACTAGCGGGAACCGGGCAGTACTTC. Translated, it gives CASSQEWGLAGTGQYF.

This chain uses TRBV13 with TRBJ2-7, with D uncertain. Germline-derived CDR1 and CDR2 are PRHDT and FYEKMQ (reference sequence). Trimming shortened V by 4 bases and J by 3 bases, and 4 bases separated the two germline ends. The CDR3 spans 11 residues. CDR3 region: CASSSRYEQYF. The CDR3 coding sequence is TGTGCCAGCAGCTCCCGCTACGAGCAGTACTTC.

The CDR3 region is CASSPRQGGGSPLHF. For the CDR3, the DNA is TGTGCCAGCAGCCCGCGACAGGGTGGAGGTTCACCCCTCCACTTT. V gene TRBV7-2 combines with J gene TRBJ1-6; 7 bases fit TRBD1. This CDR3 spans 15 amino acids. V dropped 5 bases and J dropped 9; count of bases not matched to a gene: 10. Looked up from germline, CDR1 is SGHTA and CDR2 is FQGNSA.

This chain joins TRBV4-1 and TRBJ2-6, with D uncertain. CDR1 and CDR2 (germline): MGHRA, YSYEKL. V shed 1 base and J shed 4 bases, with 8 bases lying between them. CDR3 length equals 15 residues. CDR3 loop: CASSQVTSGANVLTF. Here the CDR3 DNA reads TGCGCCAGCAGCCAAGTAACCTCCGGGGCCAACGTCCTGACTTTC.

The J gene is TRBJ2-2, the V gene TRBV4-3; 8 bases line up with TRBD2. The CDR3 runs 15 residues. The V gene end was trimmed by 6 bases and the J gene end by 3 bases; junction bases not matched to a gene: 6. The V gene's germline CDR1 is LGHNA and CDR2 YSLEER. CDR3 region: CASRYGSGDTGELFF. The DNA for the CDR3 is TGCGCCAGCAGGTACGGTAGCGGGGACACCGGGGAGCTGTTTTTT.

This sequence joins TRBV2 and TRBJ1-5; D ambiguous. The V gene lost 1 base and the J gene lost 1 base, with 8 bases spanning the gap. The CDR3 consists of 15 residues. From germline, CDR1 is SNHLY and CDR2 FYNNEI. CDR3 protein: CASSEGQLSNQPQHF. The CDR3 coding sequence is TGTGCCAGCAGTGAAGGACAATTGAGCAATCAGCCCCAGCATTTT.

In its sample, this clone was seen once. This rearrangement joins TRBV5-4 to TRBJ2-5; possibly TRBD2 for D (5 bases). The CDR3 is 15 amino acids. In germline, CDR1 is SGHNT, CDR2 YYREEE (reference sequence). V was pared by 2 bases and J by 4 bases, with 15 bases between. The CDR3 region has the DNA TGTGCCAGCAGCTTAAGGTCCAGAGGGCCAGAGACCCAGTACTTC. This codes for CASSLRSRGPETQYF.

The rearrangement joins TRBV6-6 to TRBJ1-5; D gene uncertain. The CDR3 has 15 residues. The V gene lost 4 bases and the J gene lost 0 bases, with 10 bases spanning the gap. Germline V CDR1 and CDR2: MNHNY, SVGAGI (reference sequence). CDR3 DNA: TGTGCCAGCAGTTTGTCAGACTCTAGCAATCAGCCCCAGCATTTT. Translated: CASSLSDSSNQPQHF.

The chain couples TRBV10-3 to TRBJ2-5; weak D call: TRBD1 (5 bases). The CDR3 consists of 14 residues. V dropped 0 bases and J dropped 4 bases, with 9 bases sitting between them. CDR1 is ENHRY and CDR2 is SYGVKD in the germline V gene. As DNA, the CDR3 is TGTGCCATCAGTGAGTCCGCAGGGATAGAGACCCAGTACTTC. Its protein is CAISESAGIETQYF.

This clone turned up a few times. V and J are TRBV5-6 and TRBJ1-1, with D possibly matching TRBD1 (6 bases). With 2 bases removed from V and 10 bases from J, the gap between germline ends came to 12 bases. The CDR3 length is 12 residues. In germline, CDR1 is SGHDT, CDR2 YYEEEE. This chain's CDR3 is CASSFRDTRAFF. CDR3 coding DNA: TGTGCCAGCAGCTTTCGGGACACACGAGCTTTCTTT.

The chain uses TRBV2 and TRBJ1-2; D call uncertain. The CDR3 runs 13 residues. The germline V and J ends were trimmed by 9 bases and 0 bases, with 11 bases remaining between them. Per the germline V gene, CDR1 is SNHLY and CDR2 is FYNNEI. CDR3 sequence reads: CASRTGANYGYTF. The CDR3 region has the DNA TGTGCCAGTCGGACCGGGGCTAACTATGGCTACACCTTC. Together with reference TRBV2 and TRBJ1-2, the CDR3 gives the full variable domain: EPEVTQTPSHQVTQMGQEVILRCVPISNHLYFYWYRQILGQKVEFLVSFYNNEISEKSEIFDDQFSVERPDGSNFTLKIRSTKLEDSAMYFCASRTGANYGYTFGSGTRLTVV.